One sample yielded the 32 T cell receptor beta chains listed below, sequenced in a study of follicular helper T cells after annual influenza vaccination. As for time point: 2015-2016 season, 7 days after influenza vaccination. Only in-frame clones appear in the TCRdb table, and some are missing; sequencing was by immunoSEQ multiplex PCR. The data show 9,500 or so clones, with approximately 78% seen just once and 4.1% held by the top ten. This material consisted of CXCR5+ CD38- circulating T follicular helper cells from blood, taken 7 days after influenza vaccination. Specified subset: circulating Tfh, non-naive CD4+CXCR5+PD-1+ (ICOS+CD38+ or ICOS-CD38-). Receptors were obtained from an adult who received the influenza vaccine.

The genes are TRBV5-8 and TRBJ2-2; 7 bases match TRBD1. CDR1 is SGHTS, CDR2 YDEGEE, per germline. The V and J ends lost 5 bases and 2 bases, in that order; junction bases with no gene match: 6. The CDR3 runs to 15 residues. This chain's CDR3 is CASRIGQANTGELFF. DNA for the CDR3: TGTGCCAGCAGGATTGGACAGGCAAACACCGGGGAGCTGTTTTTT.

The chain joins TRBV7-2 to TRBJ1-3; D uncertain. With 4 bases removed from V and 1 base from J, the gap between germline ends came to 11 bases. Germline V gives CDR1 SGHTA, CDR2 FQGNSA. The CDR3 extends over 15 amino acids. The DNA of the CDR3 is TGTGCCAGCAGCTCACTGGAAGAATCTGGAAACACCATATATTTT. Translation: CASSSLEESGNTIYF.

The chain is built from TRBV6-6 and TRBJ1-6; D not resolved. V was shortened by 7 bases and J by 2 bases, with 9 bases between the two germline ends. Germline V lookup: CDR1 MNHNY, CDR2 SVGAGI (reference sequence). CDR3 length: 14 residues. The chain's CDR3 is CASNPQAYNSPLHF. CDR3 coding DNA: TGTGCCAGCAATCCTCAGGCCTATAATTCACCCCTCCACTTT.

This clone was found a few times. DNA of the CDR3: TGTGCCAGCAGCAACCTTTTTAGGGAGCAGTACTTC. Translating it yields CASSNLFREQYF. The chain uses TRBV6-5 and TRBJ2-7, with D unclear. V lost 6 bases, J lost 7 bases, and 13 bases lay in between. CDR3 length equals 12 residues. Germline CDR1 reads MNHEY; CDR2 reads SVGAGI.

The J gene is TRBJ1-5, the V gene TRBV5-8; 8 nucleotides align to TRBD1. V dropped 4 bases and J dropped 6; count of bases not matched to a gene: 12. CDR1 and CDR2 from the germline V gene are SGHTS and YDEGEE. The CDR3 runs 16 residues. CDR3 protein: CASSRGRDRQSQPQHF. In DNA form, the CDR3 reads TGTGCCAGCAGCCGTGGCCGGGACAGGCAGAGTCAGCCCCAGCATTTT.

The chain carries TRBV5-1 and TRBJ1-6; 7 bases agree with TRBD1. In germline, CDR1 is SGHRS, CDR2 YFSETQ. The V and J ends lost 4 bases and 5 bases, in that order; junction bases with no gene match: 6. This CDR3 contains 15 residues. CDR3 region: CASSTGTANNSPLHF. CDR3 sequence (DNA): TGCGCCAGCAGCACAGGGACAGCCAATAATTCACCCCTCCACTTT. Together with reference TRBV5-1 and TRBJ1-6, the CDR3 gives the full variable domain: KAGVTQTPRYLIKTRGQQVTLSCSPISGHRSVSWYQQTPGQGLQFLFEYFSETQRNKGNFPGRFSGRQFSNSRSEMNVSTLELGDSALYLCASSTGTANNSPLHFGNGTRLTVT.

The chain uses TRBV29-1 and TRBJ2-5, with 9 bases fitting TRBD1. The V gene end was trimmed by 7 bases and the J gene end by 3 bases; junction bases not matched to a gene: 0. Per the germline V gene, CDR1 is SQVTM and CDR2 is ANQGSEA. This CDR3 spans 11 amino acids. As DNA, the CDR3 is TGCAGCGGGGACAGGGAAGAGACCCAGTACTTC. This translates into CSGDREETQYF.

The rearrangement joins TRBV4-2 to TRBJ2-7; the match to TRBD1 covers 7 bases. V lost 4 bases, J lost 3 bases, and 3 bases stayed unmatched. The CDR3 contains 13 residues. The V gene's germline CDR1 is LGHNA and CDR2 YNFKEQ. CDR3 region: CASSRRDSYEQYF. The CDR3 DNA sequence: TGTGCCAGCAGCCGCAGGGACAGCTACGAGCAGTACTTC.

This clone was counted once. The chain combines TRBV27 with TRBJ2-2, with a weak D call TRBD2 (5 bases). Per germline, CDR1 MNHEY and CDR2 SMNVEV (reference sequence). The CDR3 consists of 16 residues. V gave up 7 bases and J gave up 3 bases, with 18 bases separating them. For the CDR3, the DNA is TGTGCCAGCATACCTATTGGCGGGCTCCACACCGGGGAGCTGTTTTTT. Translation: CASIPIGGLHTGELFF.

This chain joins TRBV7-6 and TRBJ2-5; 11 positions agree with TRBD2. Germline loops: CDR1 SGHVS, CDR2 FNYEAQ. V was pared by 9 bases and J by 2 bases, with 5 bases of the junction left unmatched. There are 14 residues in the CDR3. CDR3 sequence (DNA): TGTGCCAGTTCTAGCGGGGGGCTTCAAGAGACCCAGTACTTC. This sequence encodes CASSSGGLQETQYF. Full variable domain (remainder filled in from reference TRBV7-6 and TRBJ2-5): GAGVSQSPRYKVTKRGQDVALRCDPISGHVSLYWYRQALGQGPEFLTYFNYEAQQDKSGLPNDRFSAERPEGSISTLTIQRTEQRDSAMYRCASSSGGLQETQYFGPGTRLLVL.

The rearrangement links TRBV19 to TRBJ2-2; D might be TRBD1 (5 bases). The CDR3 is made up of 15 amino acids. Trimming took 6 bases from V and 4 from J, leaving 15 bases between them. Germline V gene lookup returns CDR1 LNHDA and CDR2 SQIVND (reference sequence). Written as DNA, the CDR3 is TGTGCCAGTAGGGCCAGGGAAGTGGGCACCGGGGAGCTGTTTTTT. Its protein product is CASRAREVGTGELFF.

The CDR3 sequence is CASSQNLPKSSYEQYF. CDR3 DNA: TGTGCCAGCTCACAGAATCTGCCCAAGAGCTCCTACGAGCAGTACTTC. The chain uses TRBV18 and TRBJ2-7; D uncertain. V was clipped by 4 bases and J by 0 bases, with 16 bases between them. Germline V gene data show CDR1 as KGHSH and CDR2 as LQKENI. The CDR3 extends over 16 amino acids.

The chain couples TRBV7-9 to TRBJ1-4, with D perhaps TRBD1 (5 bases). There are 15 residues in the CDR3. Germline CDR1 is SEHNR and CDR2 is FQNEAQ (reference sequence). V lost 2 bases, J lost 0 bases, and 7 bases lay in between. The CDR3 spells CASSLQGATNEKLFF. In DNA, the CDR3 is TGTGCCAGCAGCTTACAGGGTGCAACTAATGAAAAACTGTTTTTT.

This clone was seen a single time. The genes are TRBV7-3 and TRBJ1-5; D remains unclear. Trimming cost V 2 bases and J 1 base, with 18 bases left between them. Looked up from germline, CDR1 is SGHTA and CDR2 is FQGTGA. This CDR3 region has 18 residues. DNA for the CDR3: TGTGCCAGCAGCTTAGTGGGTGGGAGTCAGACAAGCAATCAGCCCCAGCATTTT. Encoded protein: CASSLVGGSQTSNQPQHF. The full variable domain, completed using reference TRBV7-3 and TRBJ1-5, is GAGVSQTPSNKVTEKGKYVELRCDPISGHTALYWYRQSLGQGPEFLIYFQGTGAADDSGLPNDRFFAVRPEGSVSTLKIQRTERGDSAVYLCASSLVGGSQTSNQPQHFGDGTRLSIL.

CDR3 nucleotides: TGTGCCAGCTCACCAGGACAGCGGTTGGGAAACACTGAAGCTTTCTTT. Translated: CASSPGQRLGNTEAFF. The chain links TRBV18 to TRBJ1-1, with a weak D call TRBD1 (6 bases). CDR1 is KGHSH and CDR2 is LQKENI in the germline V gene. CDR3 length: 16 amino acids. Trimming shortened V by 2 bases and J by 2 bases, and 15 bases separated the two germline ends.

The rearrangement joins TRBV5-1 to TRBJ2-7; 10 bases fit TRBD2. CDR1 is SGHRS, CDR2 YFSETQ, per germline. V lost 3 bases and J lost 2; bases outside the gene matches: 14. The CDR3 is made up of 18 amino acids. CDR3 sequence reads: CASSSPLVAGGQTYEQYF. DNA for the CDR3: TGCGCCAGCAGCTCCCCTTTGGTAGCGGGGGGCCAAACCTACGAGCAGTACTTC.

The V call is TRBV5-8, the J call TRBJ2-1, with a tentative D call TRBD2 (6 bases). The V and J ends lost 4 bases and 6 bases respectively, with 11 bases between them. The CDR3 is 13 residues long. Germline V lookup: CDR1 SGHTS, CDR2 YDEGEE. This CDR3 is CASSAAGLNEQFF. The CDR3 region has the DNA TGTGCCAGCAGCGCGGCGGGGCTCAATGAGCAGTTCTTC.

This chain uses TRBV29-1 with TRBJ2-7, with a weak D call TRBD1 (7 bases). V was shortened by 2 bases and J by 7 bases, with 18 bases between the two germline ends. In germline, CDR1 is SQVTM, CDR2 ANQGSEA. CDR3 size: 14 residues. CDR3 protein: CSVEWGAGGIEQYF. As DNA, the CDR3 is TGCAGCGTTGAATGGGGGGCAGGGGGTATTGAGCAGTACTTC.

The chain employs TRBV19 and TRBJ1-2, with unresolved D. Germline values: CDR1 LNHDA, CDR2 SQIVND (reference sequence). The CDR3 has 15 residues. The V gene lost 0 bases and the J gene lost 4 bases, with 12 bases spanning the gap. The CDR3 DNA follows: TGTGCCAGTAGTATAGATCGTGGCAAGTCCTATGGCTACACCTTC. Translated, it gives CASSIDRGKSYGYTF.

This clone was detected only a few times. The V call is TRBV27, the J call TRBJ1-2; maybe TRBD1 (6 bases). Between the trimmed V and J ends, which lost 0 bases and 4 bases, there was a span of 12 bases. CDR3 length equals 15 residues. CDR1 and CDR2 from the germline V gene are MNHEY and SMNVEV (reference sequence). The CDR3 protein is CASSLSHRVPYGYTF. The CDR3 DNA reads TGTGCCAGCAGTTTATCCCACAGGGTCCCCTATGGCTACACCTTC.

The rearrangement uses TRBV6-6 and TRBJ1-4; maybe TRBD1 (5 bases). The CDR3 totals 14 residues. CDR1 and CDR2 (germline): MNHNY, SVGAGI (reference sequence). With 10 bases removed from V and 5 bases from J, the gap between germline ends came to 17 bases. For the CDR3, the DNA is TGTGCCACCTTTAGGGGCATTGGGAATGAAAAACTGTTTTTT. Protein: CATFRGIGNEKLFF.

This chain connects TRBV6-5 to TRBJ1-6; 7 bases agree with TRBD1. V was clipped by 5 bases and J by 6 bases; unmatched bases: 1. CDR1 is MNHEY, CDR2 SVGAGI, per germline. This CDR3 region has 13 residues. The chain's CDR3 is CASSRDSNSPLHF. CDR3 sequence (DNA): TGTGCCAGCAGTCGGGACAGTAATTCACCCCTCCACTTT.

This sequence joins TRBV15 and TRBJ2-3; 7 bases match TRBD1. The V gene end was trimmed by 1 base and the J gene end by 0 bases; junction bases not matched to a gene: 10. CDR1 is LNHNV and CDR2 is YYDKDF in the germline V gene (reference sequence). The CDR3 covers 18 residues. The CDR3 is CATSRARPGQLSTDTQYF. The CDR3 DNA sequence: TGTGCCACCAGCAGAGCTAGACCGGGACAGCTTAGCACAGATACGCAGTATTTT.

In this sample, this clone turned up once. The V gene is TRBV2, the J gene TRBJ2-3; 10 positions match TRBD2. The CDR3 runs 14 residues. Germline loops: CDR1 SNHLY, CDR2 FYNNEI. The J segment lost 2 bases and the V segment lost 8 bases, leaving 4 bases of the junction unmatched. This chain's CDR3 is CASALAGVTDTQYF. In DNA, the CDR3 is TGTGCCAGCGCCCTAGCGGGGGTCACAGATACGCAGTATTTT. Based on the CDR3 plus reference TRBV2 and TRBJ2-3, the full variable domain is EPEVTQTPSHQVTQMGQEVILRCVPISNHLYFYWYRQILGQKVEFLVSFYNNEISEKSEIFDDQFSVERPDGSNFTLKIRSTKLEDSAMYFCASALAGVTDTQYFGPGTRLTVL.

Notes on this clone: Relative to the germline gene, one junction end is altered; a read error may explain this. The rearrangement links TRBV7-9 to TRBJ1-5; D is unclear. The CDR3 has 13 residues. Germline loops: CDR1 SEHNR, CDR2 FQNEAQ (reference sequence). The CDR3 spells CVSSLGGNQPQHF. The CDR3, as DNA: TGTGTCAGCAGCTTAGGAGGAAATCAGCCCCAGCATTTT.

The gene calls are TRBV1 and TRBJ1-2. TRBV1 is a pseudogene. The CDR3 contains 14 residues. Here the CDR3 DNA reads TGCACCAGCAGCCACCCCGGCCTTGAGGGGGGCTACACCTTC. Translated: CTSSHPGLEGGYTF.

The CDR3 here is CATQTGGADNSPLHF. The CDR3, as DNA: TGTGCCACACAAACAGGGGGCGCGGATAATTCACCCCTCCACTTT. The chain uses TRBV28 and TRBJ1-6; 9 nucleotides agree with TRBD1. The CDR3 runs 15 residues. The trim removed 10 bases at V and 5 bases at J, leaving 9 bases unmatched. The germline V gene encodes CDR1 MDHEN and CDR2 SYDVKM.

This CDR3 is CASLDRNTGELFF. The CDR3 nucleotides read TGTGCCAGTCTGGACAGGAACACCGGGGAGCTGTTTTTT. The V gene is TRBV28, the J gene TRBJ2-2, with D tentatively TRBD1 (6 bases). CDR3 length: 13 amino acids. Between the trimmed V and J ends, which lost 9 bases and 1 base, there was a span of 9 bases. Germline V gene sequence: CDR1 MDHEN, CDR2 SYDVKM.

The CDR3 loop reads CASSPRGTIETQYF. For the CDR3, the DNA is TGTGCCAGCAGCCCCCGGGGGACGATTGAGACCCAGTACTTC. V is TRBV9 and J is TRBJ2-5; D is possibly TRBD2 (6 bases). The V gene's germline CDR1 is SGDLS and CDR2 YYNGEE. The CDR3 sequence is 14 residues long. The V end lost 4 bases, the J end lost 5 bases, and 15 bases lay between the germline ends. Full variable domain (outside the CDR3, taken from reference TRBV9 and TRBJ2-5): DSGVTQTPKHLITATGQRVTLRCSPRSGDLSVYWYQQSLDQGLQFLIQYYNGEERAKGNILERFSAQQFPDLHSELNLSSLELGDSALYFCASSPRGTIETQYFGPGTRLLVL.

The chain employs TRBV5-5 and TRBJ1-5, with TRBD1 identical over 7 bases. This CDR3 is 16 amino acids long. V dropped 1 base and J dropped 3; count of bases not matched to a gene: 7. Per germline, CDR1 SGHKS and CDR2 YYEKEE (reference sequence). The CDR3 sequence is CASSLSPTGINQPQHF. The CDR3, as DNA: TGTGCCAGCAGCTTGTCCCCGACAGGGATCAATCAGCCCCAGCATTTT.

The chain has TRBV5-6 and TRBJ2-7, with D perhaps given as TRBD1 or TRBD2 (5 bases each). The CDR3 contains 14 residues. The germline gives CDR1 SGHDT, CDR2 YYEEEE. Trimming removed 0 bases from V and 2 bases from J, with 9 bases in between. CDR3 sequence (DNA): TGTGCCAGCAGCTTGGGAGGGACCGCCTACGAGCAGTACTTC. It is translated as CASSLGGTAYEQYF.

CDR3 DNA: TGTGCCAGCAGTTTACAGGGGGCGGGGAACACTGAAGCTTTCTTT. Translated, it gives CASSLQGAGNTEAFF. V usage is TRBV28 and J usage is TRBJ1-1; 8 bases map to TRBD1. Germline V gene sequence: CDR1 MDHEN, CDR2 SYDVKM. This CDR3 has 15 residues. V shed 2 bases and J 1 base; nucleotides not matched to a gene: 3.